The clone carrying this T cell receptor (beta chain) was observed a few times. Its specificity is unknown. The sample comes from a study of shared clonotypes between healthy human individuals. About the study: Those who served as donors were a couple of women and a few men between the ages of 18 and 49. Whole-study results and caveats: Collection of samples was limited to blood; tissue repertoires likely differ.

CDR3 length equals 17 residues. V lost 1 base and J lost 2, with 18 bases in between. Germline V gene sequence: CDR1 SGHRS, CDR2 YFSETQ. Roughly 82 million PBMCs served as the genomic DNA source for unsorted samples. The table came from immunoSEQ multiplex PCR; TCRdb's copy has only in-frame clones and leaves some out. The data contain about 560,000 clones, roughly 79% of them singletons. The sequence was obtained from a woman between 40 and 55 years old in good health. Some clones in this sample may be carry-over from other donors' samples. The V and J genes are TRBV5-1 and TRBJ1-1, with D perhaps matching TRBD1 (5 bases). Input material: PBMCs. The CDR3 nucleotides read TGCGCCAGCAGCTTGAACCCGACCGGGACCTCAAACACTGAAGCTTTCTTT. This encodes CASSLNPTGTSNTEAFF. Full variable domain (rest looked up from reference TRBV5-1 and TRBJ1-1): KAGVTQTPRYLIKTRGQQVTLSCSPISGHRSVSWYQQTPGQGLQFLFEYFSETQRNKGNFPGRFSGRQFSNSRSEMNVSTLELGDSALYLCASSLNPTGTSNTEAFFGQGTRLTVV.